Sequencing of this T cell receptor beta chain was carried out in a study of control samples from healthy donors and cancer patients (dated by TCRdb to about 2020). The CDR3 runs 12 amino acids, cysteine and phenylalanine included. Of the read, only the CDR3 DNA is kept; its 36 bases are in frame from base 1. V drops 6 bases and J drops 7 bases, leaving 12 bases in between. According to the germline V gene, CDR1 reads LGHNT and CDR2 reads FRNRAP. Worth noting for this clone: There is no known antigen for this receptor. The sample holds no much larger clone one base away, and base qualities are not on file.

Library preparation employed the immunoSEQ multiplex PCR assay. TCRdb carries this immuneACCESS record with in-frame sequences only. Its versions omit some clonotypes, under half of them owing to an unresolved V gene in the studies checked, with the rest unexplained. The sample includes more than 95,000 clones, with more than 70% observed a single time. The ten most abundant clones make up 2% to 2.5% of the sample. This sequence originates from a woman aged 70 to 79 in good health. The sequence joins TRBV12-5 to TRBJ1-1, with a tentative D gene TRBD1 over 5 matching bases. Sequences were obtained from blood. The nucleotides read TGTGCTAGTGGGGATACAGGATATGAAGCTTTCTTT. The resulting protein is CASGDTGYEAFF.